This TCR beta chain was captured by sequencing in a study of shared clonotypes between healthy human individuals. Study background: There were three CD4 naive, three CD4 memory, two CD8 naive and one CD8 memory plates per donor.

Trimming stripped 6 bases from V and 8 bases from J, with 11 bases between. The CDR3 consists of 12 residues. The germline V gene has CDR1 MNHNY and CDR2 SVGAGI (reference sequence). Sequenced by immunoSEQ multiplex PCR; TCRdb stores in-frame clones only, minus some. The profile shows about 1 million clones, under 80% of them singletons. Sequenced input: memory CD4+ T cells sorted from blood. Stated subset: CD45RA-negative fraction. The source is a young man in good health. The V and J genes are TRBV6-6 and TRBJ1-3; D gene uncertain. The DNA for the CDR3 is TGTGCCAGCAGGGGAGGCGGGGACACCATATATTTT. This gives the protein CASRGGGDTIYF.